The sample holds many counts of the clone carrying this T cell receptor (beta chain). The antigen is unknown. The sample's time point: newly diagnosed GD, antithyroid drugs for less than 3 months. RNA from PBMCs was the source of the TCR library. This sample was taken from a study of regulatory T cells in long-lasting Graves disease. The CDR3 contains 14 residues. Germline V gives CDR1 SGDLS, CDR2 YYNGEE. The ends were cut back, 0 bases at V and 8 bases at J, with 12 bases in the middle. Libraries of TCR beta came from iRepertoire HTBI primers plus Arm-PCR of CDR3 regions. A single record per CDR3 protein comes from TCRdb applying MiXCR to the multiplex PCR reads. This repertoire shows 350,000 to 450,000 distinct CDR3 sequences, about 15% found once; its top ten account for approximately 8%. General study points: The number of shared public clonotypes was higher in persistent patients (approximately 2,600) than new patients (roughly 970).

The sample also formed part of further work on T cells in Graves' hyperthyroidism and ophthalmopathy. That source reports: The primer set for the first-round RT-PCR of the TCR CDR3 was HTBI.

This sequence joins TRBV9 and TRBJ2-1; D is unresolved. The sample here was peripheral blood mononuclear cells (PBMCs), taken at new diagnosis, from a patient treated with antithyroid drugs. The TCR originated in a woman aged 40 to 50 with Graves disease. The CDR3 here is CASSVATAWHEQFF. CDR3 DNA sequence: TGTGCCAGCAGCGTAGCTACCGCGTGGCATGAGCAGTTCTTC.